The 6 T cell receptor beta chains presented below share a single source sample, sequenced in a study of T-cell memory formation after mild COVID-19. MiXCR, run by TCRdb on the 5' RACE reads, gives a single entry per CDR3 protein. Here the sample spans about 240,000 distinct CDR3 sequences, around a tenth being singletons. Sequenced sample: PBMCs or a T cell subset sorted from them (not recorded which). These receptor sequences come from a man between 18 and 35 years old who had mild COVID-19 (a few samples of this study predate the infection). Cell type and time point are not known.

CDR3 sequence: CSPRVPSTDTQYF. In nucleotides, the CDR3 is TGCAGTCCCCGGGTACCGAGCACAGATACGCAGTATTTT. The chain combines TRBV20-1 with TRBJ2-3, with unresolved D. Trimming took off 8 bases at V and 0 bases at J, with 12 bases between the two ends. Germline CDR1 and CDR2: DFQATT and SNEGSKA (reference sequence). This CDR3 is built from 13 residues.

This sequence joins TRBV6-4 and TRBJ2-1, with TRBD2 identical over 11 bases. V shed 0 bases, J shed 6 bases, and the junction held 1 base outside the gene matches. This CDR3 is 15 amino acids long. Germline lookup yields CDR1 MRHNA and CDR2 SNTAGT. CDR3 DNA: TGTGCCAGCAGTGACTCGACTAGCGGGGCCAATGAGCAGTTCTTC. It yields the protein CASSDSTSGANEQFF.

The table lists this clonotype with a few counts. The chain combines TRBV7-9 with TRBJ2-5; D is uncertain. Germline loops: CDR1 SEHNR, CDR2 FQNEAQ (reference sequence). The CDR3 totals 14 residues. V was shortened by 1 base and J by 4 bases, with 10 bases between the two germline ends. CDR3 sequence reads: CASSLVTLRETQYF. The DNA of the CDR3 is TGTGCCAGCAGCTTAGTGACGCTTCGAGAGACCCAGTACTTC. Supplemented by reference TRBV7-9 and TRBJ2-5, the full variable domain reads DTGVSQNPRHKITKRGQNVTFRCDPISEHNRLYWYRQTLGQGPEFLTYFQNEAQLEKSRLLSDRFSAERPKGSFSTLEIQRTEQGDSAMYLCASSLVTLRETQYFGPGTRLLVL.

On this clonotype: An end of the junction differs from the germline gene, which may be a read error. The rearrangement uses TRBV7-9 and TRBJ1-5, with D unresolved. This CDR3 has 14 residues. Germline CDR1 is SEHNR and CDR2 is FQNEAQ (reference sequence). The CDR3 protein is CASSQTGGNQPQRF. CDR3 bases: TGTGCCAGCAGCCAAACGGGCGGCAATCAGCCCCAGCGTTTT.

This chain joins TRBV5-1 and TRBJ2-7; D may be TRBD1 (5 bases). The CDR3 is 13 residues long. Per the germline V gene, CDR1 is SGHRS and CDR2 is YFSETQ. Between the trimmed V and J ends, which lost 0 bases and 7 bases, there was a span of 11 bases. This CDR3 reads CASSLGLNREQYF. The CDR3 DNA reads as TGCGCCAGCAGCTTGGGGCTGAACAGGGAGCAGTACTTC.

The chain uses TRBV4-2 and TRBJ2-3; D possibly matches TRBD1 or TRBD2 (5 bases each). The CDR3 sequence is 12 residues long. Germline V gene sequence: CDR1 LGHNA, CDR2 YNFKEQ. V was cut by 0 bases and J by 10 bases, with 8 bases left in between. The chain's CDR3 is CASSQERGSQYF. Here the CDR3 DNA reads TGTGCCAGCAGCCAAGAGAGGGGATCGCAGTATTTT.